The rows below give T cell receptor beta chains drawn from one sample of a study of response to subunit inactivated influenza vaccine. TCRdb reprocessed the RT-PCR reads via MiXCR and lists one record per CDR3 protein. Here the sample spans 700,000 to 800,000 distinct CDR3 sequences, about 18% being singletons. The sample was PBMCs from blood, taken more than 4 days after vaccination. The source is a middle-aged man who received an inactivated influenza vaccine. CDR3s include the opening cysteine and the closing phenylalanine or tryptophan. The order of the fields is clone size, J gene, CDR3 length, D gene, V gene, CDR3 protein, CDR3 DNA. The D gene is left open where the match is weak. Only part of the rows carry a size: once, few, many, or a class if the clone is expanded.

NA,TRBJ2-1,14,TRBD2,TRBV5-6,CASSLVSSGNEQFF,TGTGCCAGCAGCTTGGTTTCTAGCGGCAATGAGCAGTTCTTC
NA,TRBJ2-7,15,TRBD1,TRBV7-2,CASSSRQGAVIEQYF,TGTGCCAGCAGTTCTCGACAGGGGGCGGTGATCGAGCAGTACTTC
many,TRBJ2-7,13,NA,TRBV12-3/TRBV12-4,CASSLALPDGPYF,TGTGCCAGCAGTTTAGCGCTCCCGGACGGGCCATACTTC
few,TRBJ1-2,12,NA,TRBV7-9,CASSLTSHGYTF,TGTGCCAGCAGCTTAACTTCCCATGGCTACACCTTC
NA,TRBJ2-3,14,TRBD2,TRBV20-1,CSASERGDTDTQYF,TGCAGTGCTAGTGAGCGGGGGGACACAGATACGCAGTATTTT
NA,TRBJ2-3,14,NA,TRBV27,CASSLREPTGTQYF,TGTGCCAGCAGTTTAAGAGAACCCACAGGGACGCAGTATTTT
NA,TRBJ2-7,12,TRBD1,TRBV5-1,CASRGDRNEQYF,TGCGCCAGCAGAGGGGACAGAAACGAGCAGTACTTC
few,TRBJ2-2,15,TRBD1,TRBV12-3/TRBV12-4,CASRGTGFQGGELFF,TGTGCCAGCAGGGGGACAGGGTTTCAGGGCGGGGAGCTGTTTTTT
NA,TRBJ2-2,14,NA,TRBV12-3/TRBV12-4,CASRVRDSPGELFF,TGTGCCAGCAGGGTACGGGACTCCCCTGGGGAGCTGTTTTTT
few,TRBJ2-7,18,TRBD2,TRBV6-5,CASSYLGVGSGGDYEQYF,TGTGCCAGCAGTTACTTAGGGGTTGGAAGCGGGGGGGACTACGAGCAGTACTTC
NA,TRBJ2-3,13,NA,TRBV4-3,CASSQARSGTQYF,TGCGCCAGCAGCCAAGCGCGGTCGGGTACGCAGTATTTT
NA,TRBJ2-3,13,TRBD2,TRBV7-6,CASSLGTSNTQYF,TGTGCCAGCAGCTTGGGGACTAGCAATACGCAGTATTTT
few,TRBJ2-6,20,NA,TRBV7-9,CASSTGQNINPLSGANVLTF,TGTGCCAGCAGCACCGGACAGAATATAAACCCACTCTCTGGGGCCAACGTCCTGACTTTC
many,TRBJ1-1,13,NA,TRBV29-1,CSVDVVLNTEAFF,TGCAGCGTTGACGTAGTCCTGAACACTGAAGCTTTCTTT
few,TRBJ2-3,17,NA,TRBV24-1,CATSDFGLSGVTDTQYF,TGTGCCACCAGTGATTTTGGGCTATCGGGAGTAACAGATACGCAGTATTTT
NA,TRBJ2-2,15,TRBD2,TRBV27,CASSFSGASTGELFF,TGTGCCAGCAGTTTTAGCGGGGCGAGCACCGGGGAGCTGTTTTTT
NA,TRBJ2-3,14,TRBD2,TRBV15,CATSLLAGTDTQYF,TGTGCCACCAGCCTGTTAGCGGGGACAGATACGCAGTATTTT
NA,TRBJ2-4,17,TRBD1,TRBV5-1,CASSLGGTGGAWDIQYF,TGCGCCAGCAGCTTGGGAGGGACAGGGGGCGCCTGGGACATTCAGTACTTC
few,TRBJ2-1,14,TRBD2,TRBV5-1,CASSLAGGGYEQFF,TGCGCCAGCAGCTTGGCCGGGGGGGGGTATGAGCAGTTCTTC
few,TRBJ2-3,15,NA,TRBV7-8,CASSLRGRGTDTQYF,TGTGCCAGCAGCCTTAGAGGGAGAGGCACAGATACGCAGTATTTT
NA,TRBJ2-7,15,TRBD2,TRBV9,CASSPTSGPTYEQYF,TGTGCCAGCAGCCCAACTAGCGGGCCGACCTACGAGCAGTACTTC
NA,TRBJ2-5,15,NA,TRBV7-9,CASSSAGPTGETQYF,TGTGCCAGCAGCTCTGCGGGGCCAACCGGAGAGACCCAGTACTTC
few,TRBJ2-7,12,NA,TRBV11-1,CASSPNNYEQYF,TGTGCCAGCAGCCCCAACAACTACGAGCAGTACTTC
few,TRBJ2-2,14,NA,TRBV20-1,CSARGPANTGELFF,TGCAGTGCTAGGGGCCCAGCGAACACCGGGGAGCTGTTTTTT
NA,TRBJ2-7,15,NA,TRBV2,CASSLDNAGIGEQYF,TGTGCCAGCAGTCTAGATAACGCGGGAATCGGCGAGCAGTACTTC
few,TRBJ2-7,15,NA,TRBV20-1,CSARDPGGIMYEQYF,TGCAGTGCTAGAGATCCCGGGGGCATAATGTACGAGCAGTACTTC
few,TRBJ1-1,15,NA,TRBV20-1,CSAREPGPENTEAFF,TGCAGTGCTAGAGAGCCCGGACCGGAGAACACTGAAGCTTTCTTT
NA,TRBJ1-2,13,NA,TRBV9,CASSARISYGYTF,TGTGCCAGCAGCGCCCGTATTAGCTATGGCTACACCTTC
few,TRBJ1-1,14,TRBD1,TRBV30,CAWRGTGTATEAFF,TGTGCCTGGAGGGGGACCGGGACAGCCACTGAAGCTTTCTTT
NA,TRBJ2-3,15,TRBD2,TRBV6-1,CASSSRGDGADTQYF,TGTGCCAGCAGTAGTCGGGGGGATGGGGCAGATACGCAGTATTTT
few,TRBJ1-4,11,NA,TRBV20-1,CSALQDEKLFF,TGCAGTGCTCTACAGGATGAAAAACTGTTTTTT
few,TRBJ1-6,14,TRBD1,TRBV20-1,CSAAGTVYNSPLHF,TGCAGTGCCGCTGGGACAGTTTATAATTCACCCCTCCACTTT
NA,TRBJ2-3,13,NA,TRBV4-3,CASSQDIPWAQYF,TGCGCCAGCAGCCAAGACATTCCTTGGGCGCAGTATTTT
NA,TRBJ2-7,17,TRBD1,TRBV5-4,CASSNRDRPTITYEQYF,TGTGCCAGCAGCAACCGGGACAGGCCGACGATAACCTACGAGCAGTACTTC
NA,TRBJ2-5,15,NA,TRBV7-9,CASSGLARVQETQYF,TGTGCCAGCAGCGGTCTGGCCAGGGTTCAAGAGACCCAGTACTTC
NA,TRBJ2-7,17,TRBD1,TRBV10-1,CASSESSRTGYPYEQYF,TGCGCCAGCAGTGAGTCCTCAAGGACAGGGTACCCCTACGAGCAGTACTTC
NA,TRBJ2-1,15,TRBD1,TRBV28,CASTPGDRGRNEQFF,TGTGCCAGCACCCCGGGGGACAGGGGCCGGAATGAGCAGTTCTTC